One sample yielded the 21 T cell receptor beta chains listed below, sequenced in a study of cytotoxic CD8 clonotypes in ibrutinib-treated CLL. The data were produced by immunoSEQ multiplex PCR, yet TCRdb's version contains in-frame clones alone and is incomplete. The profile shows around 300,000 clones, around four fifths of them singletons. The sample here was PBMCs, taken before ibrutinib treatment. These receptors originate from a human donor with chronic lymphocytic leukemia.

The J gene is TRBJ1-5, the V gene TRBV5-6, with unresolved D. The CDR3 sequence is 14 residues long. V lost 0 bases and J 7 bases, leaving 11 bases between the germline ends. CDR1 is SGHDT, CDR2 YYEEEE, per germline. Here the CDR3 DNA reads TGTGCCAGCAGCTTGGGGACGGCTGCGCAGCCCCAGCATTTT. This gives the protein CASSLGTAAQPQHF.

CDR3 sequence reads: CASSQVRSADNEQFF. CDR3 nucleotides: TGCGCCAGCAGCCAAGTGCGTAGCGCAGACAATGAGCAGTTCTTC. The V call is TRBV4-1, the J call TRBJ2-1; maybe TRBD2 (5 bases). Per germline, CDR1 MGHRA and CDR2 YSYEKL. CDR3 length equals 15 residues. Trimming stripped 1 base from V and 5 bases from J, with 12 bases between.

V is TRBV4-3 and J is TRBJ2-3; D may correspond to TRBD1 or TRBD2 (6 bases each). The V gene's germline CDR1 is LGHNA and CDR2 YSLEER. V was shortened by 1 base and J by 0 bases, with 11 bases between the two germline ends. The CDR3 extends over 16 amino acids. Written as DNA, the CDR3 is TGCGCCAGCAGCCAAGGTTCGGGGGCTAGCACAGATACGCAGTATTTT. Its protein is CASSQGSGASTDTQYF.

The genes are TRBV6-5 and TRBJ2-7; D is ambiguous. V lost 6 bases to trimming and J lost 2 bases, with 14 bases between them. The CDR3 is 14 residues long. Germline CDR1 reads MNHEY; CDR2 reads SVGAGI. CDR3 loop: CASRTLGGPYEQYF. Written as DNA, the CDR3 is TGTGCCAGCAGGACGTTGGGCGGACCCTACGAGCAGTACTTC.

This rearrangement joins TRBV10-3 to TRBJ2-7; 8 bases line up with TRBD2. The CDR3 has 16 amino acids. CDR1 is ENHRY and CDR2 is SYGVKD in the germline V gene. The trim removed 3 bases at V and 4 bases at J, leaving 11 bases unmatched. The CDR3 region is CAISDISGGRRYEQYF. CDR3 nucleotides: TGTGCCATCAGTGATATCTCGGGAGGGCGTAGGTACGAGCAGTACTTC.

The chain couples TRBV28 to TRBJ1-2; 8 nucleotides match TRBD1. This CDR3 spans 14 amino acids. J gave up 7 bases and V 3 bases, and 7 bases lay outside the gene matches. The germline CDR1 and CDR2 sequences are MDHEN and SYDVKM. The DNA of the CDR3 is TGTGCCAGCAGTTTTCCTACCGACAGGGGTGGCTACACCTTC. Translation gives CASSFPTDRGGYTF.

J is TRBJ2-7 and V is TRBV30, with D perhaps matching TRBD1 (5 bases). V dropped 3 bases and J dropped 6 bases, with 9 bases sitting between them. This CDR3 contains 11 residues. Germline V CDR1 and CDR2: GTSNPN, SVGIG (reference sequence). DNA of the CDR3: TGTGCCTGGAGAACTGGGGCCGAGCAGTACTTC. Residues: CAWRTGAEQYF.

This clone was seen a handful of times. V is TRBV19 and J is TRBJ2-7; D possibly uses TRBD1 or TRBD2 (5 bases each). Germline loops: CDR1 LNHDA, CDR2 SQIVND (reference sequence). The CDR3 covers 15 residues. The ends were cut back, 3 bases at V and 3 bases at J, with 15 bases in the middle. CDR3: CASSIIGAHNYEQYF. DNA of the CDR3: TGTGCCAGTAGTATCATCGGGGCCCACAACTACGAGCAGTACTTC.

This clone appeared a single time. The V and J genes are TRBV6-6 and TRBJ2-1, with 11 bases lining up with TRBD1. The CDR3 runs 15 residues. Germline lookup yields CDR1 MNHNY and CDR2 SVGAGI (reference sequence). V shed 8 bases, J shed 2 bases, and the junction held 5 bases outside the gene matches. The CDR3 DNA reads as TGTGCCAGCGAAGGACAGGGGGCAACCTACAATGAGCAGTTCTTC. Translating it yields CASEGQGATYNEQFF.

The CDR3 loop is CASSLGLYQETQYF. In DNA, the CDR3 is TGTGCCAGCAGCTTGGGACTATACCAAGAGACCCAGTACTTC. V gene TRBV27 combines with J gene TRBJ2-5, with 7 bases aligning to TRBD2. J lost 0 bases, V lost 6 bases, and 4 bases had no gene match. CDR3 length: 14 residues. Germline V gene sequence: CDR1 MNHEY, CDR2 SMNVEV (reference sequence).

The chain carries TRBV4-2 and TRBJ2-7, with a weak D call TRBD2 (6 bases). In germline, CDR1 is LGHNA, CDR2 YNFKEQ. Trimming shortened V by 4 bases and J by 2 bases, and 12 bases separated the two germline ends. CDR3 length: 14 residues. The CDR3 here is CASSLGGGTYEQYF. CDR3 DNA: TGTGCCAGCAGCCTCGGGGGTGGTACCTACGAGCAGTACTTC.

V is TRBV15 and J is TRBJ2-3, with D possibly being TRBD1 (6 bases). Trimming cost V 3 bases and J 4 bases, with 17 bases left between them. This CDR3 contains 16 residues. The germline gives CDR1 LNHNV, CDR2 YYDKDF (reference sequence). CDR3 protein: CATSRDTGIGADTQYF. CDR3 nucleotides: TGTGCCACCAGCAGGGACACAGGGATAGGGGCAGATACGCAGTATTTT.

The gene calls are TRBV5-4 and TRBJ1-2, with D perhaps matching TRBD1 (5 bases). The CDR3 consists of 18 residues. Trimming removed 0 bases at V and 4 bases at J, with 22 bases between. The germline V gene encodes CDR1 SGHNT and CDR2 YYREEE (reference sequence). CDR3 in amino acids: CASSLGAARAKTRYGYTF. The CDR3 coding sequence is TGTGCCAGCAGCTTGGGTGCCGCCAGGGCAAAAACCCGCTATGGCTACACCTTC.

The rearrangement uses TRBV5-1 and TRBJ2-1; TRBD1 is a possible D gene (6 bases). The V end lost 0 bases, the J end lost 8 bases, and 15 bases lay between the germline ends. The germline gives CDR1 SGHRS, CDR2 YFSETQ. This CDR3 comprises 15 residues. The CDR3 sequence: CASSLDVQGFDEQFF. For the CDR3, the DNA is TGCGCCAGCAGCTTGGACGTCCAGGGGTTCGATGAGCAGTTCTTC.

V is TRBV27 and J is TRBJ1-2; 8 bases agree with TRBD1. This CDR3 is built from 16 residues. CDR1 is MNHEY, CDR2 SMNVEV, per germline (reference sequence). Unmatched junction bases numbered 17, after V lost 8 bases and J lost 6 bases. DNA for the CDR3: TGTGCCAGCTCGGACAGGGAAGGGTCAGGATCTCATGGCTACACCTTC. This translates into CASSDREGSGSHGYTF.

This chain joins TRBV6-5 and TRBJ1-2, with a possible D match to TRBD1 (5 bases). The CDR3 is 13 amino acids. Germline V gene sequence: CDR1 MNHEY, CDR2 SVGAGI. V lost 5 bases and J 6 bases, leaving 13 bases between the germline ends. The chain's CDR3 is CASSDLRGNGYTF. Written as DNA, the CDR3 is TGTGCCAGCAGTGACCTACGGGGGAATGGCTACACCTTC.

J is TRBJ1-3 and V is TRBV7-9; no clear D. The V gene lost 2 bases and the J gene lost 8 bases, with 4 bases spanning the gap. CDR3 size: 11 residues. Germline V gene data show CDR1 as SEHNR and CDR2 as FQNEAQ (reference sequence). CDR3 region: CASSLTDTIYF. The DNA for the CDR3 is TGTGCCAGCAGCTTAACTGACACCATATATTTT.

The chain has TRBV28 and TRBJ1-2, with D maybe TRBD1 (6 bases). V gave up 5 bases and J gave up 8 bases, with 24 bases separating them. Germline CDR1 MDHEN, CDR2 SYDVKM. CDR3 length: 16 amino acids. CDR3 residues: CASSPSAGQSHVGYTF. The CDR3 region has the DNA TGTGCCAGCAGTCCCTCCGCCGGACAGAGCCACGTAGGCTACACCTTC.

The rearrangement links TRBV30 to TRBJ2-3, with D tentatively TRBD2 (5 bases). Trimming took off 0 bases at V and 2 bases at J, with 9 bases between the two ends. CDR1 and CDR2 (germline): GTSNPN, SVGIG (reference sequence). The CDR3 extends over 14 amino acids. The CDR3 here is CAWSVSGNTDTQYF. In DNA, the CDR3 is TGTGCCTGGAGTGTATCCGGGAACACAGATACGCAGTATTTT.

The CDR3 protein is CASSQNSGSGANVLTF. CDR3 DNA sequence: TGTGCCAGCAGCCAAAACTCGGGGTCTGGGGCCAACGTCCTGACTTTC. V gene TRBV7-3 combines with J gene TRBJ2-6; TRBD2 might be the D (5 bases). Germline V gene sequence: CDR1 SGHTA, CDR2 FQGTGA. The CDR3 runs to 16 residues. Between the trimmed V and J ends, which lost 5 bases and 1 base, there was a span of 12 bases.

This chain joins TRBV7-9 and TRBJ2-7, with a tentative D call TRBD1 (6 bases). The CDR3 runs 15 residues. Trimming shortened V by 6 bases and J by 0 bases, and 15 bases separated the two germline ends. Looked up from germline, CDR1 is SEHNR and CDR2 is FQNEAQ (reference sequence). CDR3: CASSSAQGFSYEQYF. The CDR3 DNA reads as TGTGCCAGCAGTTCCGCGCAGGGGTTCTCCTACGAGCAGTACTTC.